One and the same sample provided the 14 T cell receptor beta chains below, sequenced in a study of shared clonotypes between healthy human individuals. Only in-frame clones appear in the TCRdb table, and some are missing; sequencing was by immunoSEQ multiplex PCR. The profile shows about 110,000 clones, 67% of them singletons. The sequenced sample was memory CD8+ T cells sorted from blood. Subset specified: CD45RO+ cells pooled with CCR7-negative TemRA cells. Source of these receptors: a woman in her twenties or thirties in good health.

V usage is TRBV19 and J usage is TRBJ2-5; D possibly corresponds to TRBD1 (5 bases). Trimming stripped 4 bases from V and 7 bases from J, with 13 bases between. CDR3 size: 13 residues. The germline gives CDR1 LNHDA, CDR2 SQIVND (reference sequence). CDR3 coding DNA: TGTGCCAGTAGTAATCAGGGTCCTGGGACCCAGTACTTC. Its protein is CASSNQGPGTQYF.

V is TRBV11-2 and J is TRBJ2-5, with D perhaps given as TRBD1 or TRBD2 (5 bases each). Trimming shortened V by 1 base and J by 5 bases, and 8 bases separated the two germline ends. Germline values: CDR1 SGHAT, CDR2 FQNNGV. CDR3 length: 13 amino acids. CDR3 sequence reads: CASSLVWGETQYF. The CDR3 DNA reads as TGTGCCAGCAGCTTAGTGTGGGGGGAGACCCAGTACTTC. The full variable domain, its missing parts supplied by reference TRBV11-2 and TRBJ2-5, is EAGVAQSPRYKIIEKRQSVAFWCNPISGHATLYWYQQILGQGPKLLIQFQNNGVVDDSQLPKDRFSAERLKGVDSTLKIQPAKLEDSAVYLCASSLVWGETQYFGPGTRLLVL.

The CDR3 region has the DNA TGTGCCAGCAGGACGGGACAAATCTATGGCTACACCTTC. Protein: CASRTGQIYGYTF. The chain couples TRBV2 to TRBJ1-2; D is perhaps TRBD1 (6 bases). Germline lookup yields CDR1 SNHLY and CDR2 FYNNEI. CDR3 length: 13 amino acids. Trimming stripped 6 bases from V and 4 bases from J, with 12 bases between.

The chain links TRBV4-2 to TRBJ2-1; D gene ambiguous. This CDR3 is built from 13 residues. CDR1 is LGHNA, CDR2 YNFKEQ, per germline. The V end lost 4 bases, the J end lost 4 bases, and 8 bases lay between the germline ends. The CDR3 reads CASSPIGYNEQFF. CDR3 nucleotides: TGTGCCAGCAGCCCCATCGGGTACAATGAGCAGTTCTTC.

This clone showed up just once. The chain uses TRBV7-9 and TRBJ2-2, with unresolved D. Germline assignment: CDR1 SEHNR and CDR2 FQNEAQ (reference sequence). The CDR3 extends over 13 amino acids. V lost 3 bases and J lost 5, with 7 bases in between. The CDR3 sequence is CASSFITTGELFF. Here the CDR3 DNA reads TGTGCCAGCAGCTTTATTACGACCGGGGAGCTGTTTTTT.

This clone was recorded only once. Since a far larger clone is one base different, this is likely a read error. This chain joins TRBV7-8 and TRBJ1-2; D call uncertain. In germline, CDR1 is SGHVS, CDR2 FQNEAQ. CDR3 length: 14 residues. CDR3 in amino acids: CTSSLGSAGYGYTF. The CDR3 DNA reads as TGTACCAGCAGCTTAGGTTCAGCCGGCTATGGCTACACCTTC.

In this sample, this clone turned up a few times. The rearrangement joins TRBV5-4 to TRBJ2-7; unclear D gene. Germline CDR1 is SGHNT and CDR2 is YYREEE (reference sequence). This CDR3 region has 15 residues. Trimming left V 9 bases short and J 0 bases short, with 19 bases between. The CDR3 sequence: CATQAPGESSYEQYF. The CDR3 nucleotides read TGTGCCACCCAAGCCCCTGGCGAATCCTCCTACGAGCAGTACTTC. Full variable domain (outside the CDR3, taken from reference TRBV5-4 and TRBJ2-7): ETGVTQSPTHLIKTRGQQVTLRCSSQSGHNTVSWYQQALGQGPQFIFQYYREEENGRGNFPPRFSGLQFPNYSSELNVNALELDDSALYLCATQAPGESSYEQYFGPGTRLTVT.

The chain is built from TRBV28 and TRBJ1-5; no clear D. Germline V gene data show CDR1 as MDHEN and CDR2 as SYDVKM. V lost 2 bases and J lost 0, with 20 bases in between. The CDR3 consists of 19 residues. In nucleotides, the CDR3 is TGTGCCAGCAGTTTAGGGCAGGTGGCCCTGGGAGGTAGCAATCAGCCCCAGCATTTT. The encoded protein is CASSLGQVALGGSNQPQHF.

This clone was counted only a few times. This chain connects TRBV14 to TRBJ2-1; no reliable D call. Per the germline V gene, CDR1 is SGHDN and CDR2 is FVKESK. This CDR3 region has 15 residues. The ends were cut back, 4 bases at V and 0 bases at J, with 10 bases in the middle. CDR3 bases: TGTGCCAGCAGCCCGGTTCGGGCCTCCTACAATGAGCAGTTCTTC. This encodes CASSPVRASYNEQFF.

The J gene is TRBJ2-3, the V gene TRBV5-4; 8 bases align to TRBD1. The CDR3 covers 14 residues. V lost 4 bases, J lost 5 bases, and 6 bases stayed unmatched. The germline V gene has CDR1 SGHNT and CDR2 YYREEE (reference sequence). CDR3 in amino acids: CASSLDRARDTQYF. In DNA, the CDR3 is TGTGCCAGCAGCCTGGACAGGGCCAGAGATACGCAGTATTTT.

V and J are TRBV5-5 and TRBJ2-7, with 7 nucleotides matching TRBD2. From germline, CDR1 is SGHKS and CDR2 YYEKEE (reference sequence). This CDR3 comprises 13 residues. V dropped 3 bases and J dropped 0; count of bases not matched to a gene: 0. The CDR3 loop reads CASSSGGSYEQYF. The CDR3, as DNA: TGTGCCAGCAGCTCGGGGGGCTCCTACGAGCAGTACTTC.

A note on this clone: A much larger clonotype is one base distant, so this may be a read error. The CDR3 loop reads CASSQVADRQPQHF. CDR3 coding DNA: TGCGCCAGCAGCCAAGTAGCGGACAGACAGCCCCAGCATTTT. The rearrangement joins TRBV13 to TRBJ1-5; tentative D call: TRBD1 (6 bases). The CDR3 totals 14 residues. CDR1 and CDR2 from the germline V gene are PRHDT and FYEKMQ (reference sequence).

The chain uses TRBV4-1 and TRBJ1-1; D is unclear. V was trimmed by 0 bases and J by 12 bases, leaving 8 bases between them. This CDR3 has 11 amino acids. Per the germline V gene, CDR1 is MGHRA and CDR2 is YSYEKL. The CDR3, as DNA: TGCGCCAGCAGCCAAGAGCGGGAACCTTTCTTT. This gives the protein CASSQEREPFF.

This chain joins TRBV6-1 and TRBJ2-7, with D possibly matching TRBD1 (7 bases). V lost 2 bases to trimming and J lost 1 base, with 18 bases between them. Germline V gives CDR1 MNHNS, CDR2 SASEGT. This CDR3 region has 17 residues. In nucleotides, the CDR3 is TGTGCCAGCAGTGAATCGTTCCCGGGGGACAGATCCTACGAGCAGTACTTC. This encodes CASSESFPGDRSYEQYF.